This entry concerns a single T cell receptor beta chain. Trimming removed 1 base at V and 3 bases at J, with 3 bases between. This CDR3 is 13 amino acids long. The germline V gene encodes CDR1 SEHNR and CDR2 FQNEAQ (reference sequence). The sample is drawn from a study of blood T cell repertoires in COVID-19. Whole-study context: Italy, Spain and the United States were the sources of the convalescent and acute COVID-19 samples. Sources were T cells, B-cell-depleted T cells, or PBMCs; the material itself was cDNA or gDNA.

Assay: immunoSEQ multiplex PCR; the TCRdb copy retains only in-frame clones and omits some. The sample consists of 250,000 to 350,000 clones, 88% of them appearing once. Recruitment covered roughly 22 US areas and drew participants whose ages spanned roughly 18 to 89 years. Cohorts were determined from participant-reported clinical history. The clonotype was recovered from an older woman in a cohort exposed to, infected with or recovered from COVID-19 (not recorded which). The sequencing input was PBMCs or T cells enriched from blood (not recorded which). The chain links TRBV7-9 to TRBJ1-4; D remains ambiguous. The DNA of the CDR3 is TGTGCCAGCAGCTTAGGAGCTAATGAAAAACTGTTTTTT. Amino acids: CASSLGANEKLFF.